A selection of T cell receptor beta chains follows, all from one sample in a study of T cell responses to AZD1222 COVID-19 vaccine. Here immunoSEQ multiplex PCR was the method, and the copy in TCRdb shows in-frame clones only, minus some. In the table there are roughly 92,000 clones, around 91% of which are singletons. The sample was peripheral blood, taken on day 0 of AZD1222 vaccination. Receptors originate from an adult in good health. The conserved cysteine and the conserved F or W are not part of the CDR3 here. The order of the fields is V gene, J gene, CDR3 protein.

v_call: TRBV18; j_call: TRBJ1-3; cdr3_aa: ASSPDPTPGNTIY
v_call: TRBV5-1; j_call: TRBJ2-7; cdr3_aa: ASSGGYRVPSSYEQY
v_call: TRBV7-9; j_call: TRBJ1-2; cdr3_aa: ASSFQGLVYGYT
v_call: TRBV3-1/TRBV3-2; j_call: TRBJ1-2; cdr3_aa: ASSQGLDRPRGNGYT
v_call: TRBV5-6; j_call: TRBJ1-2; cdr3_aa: ASSRTGTGVGYT
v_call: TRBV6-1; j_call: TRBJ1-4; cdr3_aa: ASSEHAGANEKLF
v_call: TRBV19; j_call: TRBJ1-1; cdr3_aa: ASSPAGGGTEAF
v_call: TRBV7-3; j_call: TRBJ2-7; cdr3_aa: ASSLGGKSYEQY
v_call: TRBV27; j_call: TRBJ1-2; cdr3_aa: ASSYAGGPNYGYT
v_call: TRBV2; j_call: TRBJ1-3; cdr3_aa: ASRRDRATGNTIY
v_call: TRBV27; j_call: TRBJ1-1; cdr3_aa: ASSFFKSTEAF
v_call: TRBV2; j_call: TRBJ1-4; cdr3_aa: ASRGAPNEKLF
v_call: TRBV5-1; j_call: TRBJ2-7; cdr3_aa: ASSLGQPSSYEQY
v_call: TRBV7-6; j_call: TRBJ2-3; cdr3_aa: ASSLGGTSTDTQY
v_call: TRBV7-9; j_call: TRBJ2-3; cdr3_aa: ASSFGRGPGDTQY
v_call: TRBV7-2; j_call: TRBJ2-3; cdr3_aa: ASSSQTRELRTDTQY
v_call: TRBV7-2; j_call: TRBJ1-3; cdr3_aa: ASSLAWGGSGGTIY
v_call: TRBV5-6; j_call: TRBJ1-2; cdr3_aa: ASSLSSHYGYT
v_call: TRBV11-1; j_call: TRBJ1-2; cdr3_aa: ASSLAGSSDYGYT
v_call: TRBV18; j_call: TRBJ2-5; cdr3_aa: ASSPQGDLQETQY
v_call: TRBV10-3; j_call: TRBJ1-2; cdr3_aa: AISGARDEYGYT
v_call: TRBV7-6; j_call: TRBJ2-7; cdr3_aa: ASSLGAGTPYEQY
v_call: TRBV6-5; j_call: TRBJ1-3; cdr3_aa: ANSQGASSGNTIY
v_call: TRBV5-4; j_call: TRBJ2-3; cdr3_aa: ASSYRDITDTQY
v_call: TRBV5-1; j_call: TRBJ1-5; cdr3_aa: ASSIGTANQPQH
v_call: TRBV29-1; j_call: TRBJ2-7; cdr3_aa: SVVWGIWQY
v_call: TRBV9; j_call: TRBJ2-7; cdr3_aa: ASSVGGGGLAAEYEQY
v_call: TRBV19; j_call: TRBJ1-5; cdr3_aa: ASSQGVSGQPQH
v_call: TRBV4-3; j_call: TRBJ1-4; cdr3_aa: ASSQKGWGKANEKLF
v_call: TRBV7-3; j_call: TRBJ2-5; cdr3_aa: ASSLGSQETQY
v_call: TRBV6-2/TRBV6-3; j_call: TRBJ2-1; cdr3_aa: ASSYQDKNEQF
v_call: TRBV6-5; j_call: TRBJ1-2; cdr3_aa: ASSRERKEGYT
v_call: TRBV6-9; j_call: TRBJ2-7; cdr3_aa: ASSYRSHIYRQKDEQY
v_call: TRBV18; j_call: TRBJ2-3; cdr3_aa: ASSLTSGGDTQY
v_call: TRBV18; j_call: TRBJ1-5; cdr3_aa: ASSPPGVSNQPQH
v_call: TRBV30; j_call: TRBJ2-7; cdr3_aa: AWSVMGSYEQY
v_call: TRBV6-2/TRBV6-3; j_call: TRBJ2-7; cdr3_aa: ASSAGGEQY
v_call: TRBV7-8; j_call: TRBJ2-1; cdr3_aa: ASSPQGYNEQF
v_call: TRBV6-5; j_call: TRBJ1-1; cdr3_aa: ASGSNTEAF
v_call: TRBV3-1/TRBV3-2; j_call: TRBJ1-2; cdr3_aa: ASSQVSRDYGYT
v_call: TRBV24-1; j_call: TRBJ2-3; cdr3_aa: ATSDFLAAAQY
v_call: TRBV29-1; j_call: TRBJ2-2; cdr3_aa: SVEGGNSNTGELF
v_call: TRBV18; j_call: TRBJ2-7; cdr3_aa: ASSPEAEQY
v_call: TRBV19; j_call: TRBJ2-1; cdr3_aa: APALSGQGDGDEQF
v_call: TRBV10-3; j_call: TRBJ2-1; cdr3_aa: AIDGPGGIEQF
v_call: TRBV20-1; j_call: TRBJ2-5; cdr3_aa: SASPLGSIRQTQY
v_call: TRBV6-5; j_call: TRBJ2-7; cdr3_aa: ASSYSPRTYEQY
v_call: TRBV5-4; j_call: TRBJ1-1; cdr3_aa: ASRGTNTEAF
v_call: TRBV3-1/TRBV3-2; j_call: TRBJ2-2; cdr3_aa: ASGLRTSGGDYTGELF
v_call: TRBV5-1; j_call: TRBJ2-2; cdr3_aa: ASRSFQELDYTGELF
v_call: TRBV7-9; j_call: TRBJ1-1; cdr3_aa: ASSFHRVMNTEAF
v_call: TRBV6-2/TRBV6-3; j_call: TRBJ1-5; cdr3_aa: ASSYTGYSNQPQH
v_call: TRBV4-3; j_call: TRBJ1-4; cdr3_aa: ASSQQTMVSGSSTNEKLF
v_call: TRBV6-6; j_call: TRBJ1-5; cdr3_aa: ASIGGLGNQPQH
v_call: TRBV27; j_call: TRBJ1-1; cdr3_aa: ASSFTGNTEAF
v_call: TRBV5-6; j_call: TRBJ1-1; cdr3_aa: ASSLTGVSTEAF
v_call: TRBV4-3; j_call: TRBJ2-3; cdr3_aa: ASSQEWGGVGSDTQY
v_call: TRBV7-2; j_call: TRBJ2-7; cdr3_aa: ASSLIQGGQY
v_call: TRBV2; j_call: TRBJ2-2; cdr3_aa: ASKDMVNTGELF
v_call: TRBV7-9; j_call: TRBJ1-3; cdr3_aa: ASTSGNTIY